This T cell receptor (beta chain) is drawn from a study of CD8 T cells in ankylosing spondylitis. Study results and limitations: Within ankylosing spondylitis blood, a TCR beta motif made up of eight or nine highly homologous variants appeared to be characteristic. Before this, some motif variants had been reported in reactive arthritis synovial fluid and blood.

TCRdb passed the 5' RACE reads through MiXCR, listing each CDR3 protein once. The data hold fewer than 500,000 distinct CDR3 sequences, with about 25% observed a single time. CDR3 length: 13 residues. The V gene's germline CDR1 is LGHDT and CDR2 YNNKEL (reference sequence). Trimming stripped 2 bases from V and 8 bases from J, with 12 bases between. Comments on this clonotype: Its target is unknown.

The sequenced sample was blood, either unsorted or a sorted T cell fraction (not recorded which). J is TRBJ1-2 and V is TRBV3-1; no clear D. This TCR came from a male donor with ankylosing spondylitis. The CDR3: CASSQLGQKGYTF. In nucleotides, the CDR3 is TGTGCCAGCAGCCAATTAGGGCAAAAGGGCTACACCTTC.